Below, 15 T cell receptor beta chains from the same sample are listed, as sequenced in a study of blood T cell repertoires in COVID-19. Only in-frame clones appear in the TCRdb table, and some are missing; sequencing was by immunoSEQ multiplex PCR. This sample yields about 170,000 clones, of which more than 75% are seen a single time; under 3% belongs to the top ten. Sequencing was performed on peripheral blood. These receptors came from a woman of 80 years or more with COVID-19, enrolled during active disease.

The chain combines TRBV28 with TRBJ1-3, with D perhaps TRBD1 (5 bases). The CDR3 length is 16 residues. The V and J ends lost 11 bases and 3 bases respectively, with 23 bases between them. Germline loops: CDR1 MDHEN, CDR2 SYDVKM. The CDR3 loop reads CASLPSRVVLGNTIYF. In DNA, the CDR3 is TGTGCCTCACTCCCCTCCAGGGTCGTTCTTGGAAACACCATATATTTT. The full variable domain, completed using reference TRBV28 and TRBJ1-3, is DVKVTQSSRYLVKRTGEKVFLECVQDMDHENMFWYRQDPGLGLRLIYFSYDVKMKEKGDIPEGYSVSREKKERFSLILESASTNQTSMYLCASLPSRVVLGNTIYFGEGSWLTVV.

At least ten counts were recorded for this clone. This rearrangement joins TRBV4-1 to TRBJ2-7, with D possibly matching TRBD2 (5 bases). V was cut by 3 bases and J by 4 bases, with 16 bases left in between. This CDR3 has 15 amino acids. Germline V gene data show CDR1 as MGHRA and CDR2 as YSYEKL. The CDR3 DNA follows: TGCGCCAGCAGCCAGCCAATATCGGGAAGGTACGAGCAGTACTTC. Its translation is CASSQPISGRYEQYF.

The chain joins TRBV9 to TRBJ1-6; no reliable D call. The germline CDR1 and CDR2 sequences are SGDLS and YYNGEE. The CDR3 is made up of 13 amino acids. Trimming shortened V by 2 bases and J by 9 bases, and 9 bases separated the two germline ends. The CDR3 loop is CASSVEGSSPLHF. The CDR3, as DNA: TGTGCCAGCAGCGTTGAAGGGAGTTCACCCCTCCACTTT.

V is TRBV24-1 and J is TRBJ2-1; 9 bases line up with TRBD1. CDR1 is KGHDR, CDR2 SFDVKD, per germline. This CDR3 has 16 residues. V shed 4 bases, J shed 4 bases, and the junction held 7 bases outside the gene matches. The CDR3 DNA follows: TGTGCCACCAGTGACCCCGGGACAGGGAAGTACAATGAGCAGTTCTTC. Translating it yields CATSDPGTGKYNEQFF.

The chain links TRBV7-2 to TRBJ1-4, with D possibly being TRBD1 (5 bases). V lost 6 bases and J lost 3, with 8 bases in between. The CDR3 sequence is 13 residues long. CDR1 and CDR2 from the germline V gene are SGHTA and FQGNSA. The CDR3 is CASRGPSNEKLFF. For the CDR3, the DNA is TGTGCCAGCAGGGGGCCCTCTAATGAAAAACTGTTTTTT.

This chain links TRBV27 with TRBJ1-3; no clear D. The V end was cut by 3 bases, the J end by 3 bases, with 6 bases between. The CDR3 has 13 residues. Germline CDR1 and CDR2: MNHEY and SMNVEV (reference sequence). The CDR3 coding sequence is TGTGCCAGCAGTTTCTCCTTTGGAAACACCATATATTTT. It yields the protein CASSFSFGNTIYF.

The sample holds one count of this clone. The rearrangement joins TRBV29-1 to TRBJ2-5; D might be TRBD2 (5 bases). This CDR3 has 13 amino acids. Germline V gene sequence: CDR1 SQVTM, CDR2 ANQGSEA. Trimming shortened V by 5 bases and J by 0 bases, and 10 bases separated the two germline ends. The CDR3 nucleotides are TGCAGCGTTCCGTCCGGGAACCAAGAGACCCAGTACTTC. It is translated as CSVPSGNQETQYF.

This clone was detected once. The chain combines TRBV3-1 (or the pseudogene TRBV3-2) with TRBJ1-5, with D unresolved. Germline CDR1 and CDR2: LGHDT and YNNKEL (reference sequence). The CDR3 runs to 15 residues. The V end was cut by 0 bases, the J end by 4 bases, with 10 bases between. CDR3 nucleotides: TGTGCCAGCAGCCAAGAAGCCATCGGGAATCAGCCCCAGCATTTT. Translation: CASSQEAIGNQPQHF.

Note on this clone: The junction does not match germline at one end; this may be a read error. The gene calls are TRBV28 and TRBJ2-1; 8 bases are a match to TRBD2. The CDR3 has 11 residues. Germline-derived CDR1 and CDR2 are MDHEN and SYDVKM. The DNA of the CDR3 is TGTGCCAGCAGCCCGGGACTAGGGTTCCTCTTC. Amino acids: CASSPGLGFLF.

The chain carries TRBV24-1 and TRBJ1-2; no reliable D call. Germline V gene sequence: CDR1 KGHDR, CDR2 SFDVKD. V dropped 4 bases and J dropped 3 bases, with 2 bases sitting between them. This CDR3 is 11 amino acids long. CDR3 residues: CATSDDYGYTF. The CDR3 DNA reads TGTGCCACCAGTGACGACTATGGCTACACCTTC.

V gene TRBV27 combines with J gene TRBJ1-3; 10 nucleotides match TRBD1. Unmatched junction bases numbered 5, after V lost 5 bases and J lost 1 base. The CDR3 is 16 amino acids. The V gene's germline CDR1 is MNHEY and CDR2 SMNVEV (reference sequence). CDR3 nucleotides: TGTGCCAGCAGTCCCTGGACAGGGGGATCTGGAAACACCATATATTTT. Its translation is CASSPWTGGSGNTIYF.

CDR3 DNA sequence: TGTGCCAGCAGAGTCAGGGGGGCTGGCAATCAGCCCCAGCATTTT. Translation: CASRVRGAGNQPQHF. J is TRBJ1-5 and V is TRBV28; 7 bases map to TRBD1. Trimming at V came to 6 bases and at J to 2 bases, leaving 7 bases not matched to a gene. The CDR3 has 15 amino acids. The germline CDR1 and CDR2 sequences are MDHEN and SYDVKM.

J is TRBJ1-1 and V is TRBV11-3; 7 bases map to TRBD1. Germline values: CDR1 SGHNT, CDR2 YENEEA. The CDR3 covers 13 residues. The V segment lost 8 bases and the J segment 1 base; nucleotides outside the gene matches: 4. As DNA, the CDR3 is TGTGCCAGCGCCGGGACAGCGAACACTGAAGCTTTCTTT. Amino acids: CASAGTANTEAFF.

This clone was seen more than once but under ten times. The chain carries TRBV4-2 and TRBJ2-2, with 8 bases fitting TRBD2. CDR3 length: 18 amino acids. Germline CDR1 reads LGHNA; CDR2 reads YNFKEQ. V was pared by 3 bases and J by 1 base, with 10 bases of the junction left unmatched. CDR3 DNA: TGTGCCAGCAGCCAGGGCCATAGGACTAGCTTGAACACCGGGGAGCTGTTTTTT. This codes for CASSQGHRTSLNTGELFF.

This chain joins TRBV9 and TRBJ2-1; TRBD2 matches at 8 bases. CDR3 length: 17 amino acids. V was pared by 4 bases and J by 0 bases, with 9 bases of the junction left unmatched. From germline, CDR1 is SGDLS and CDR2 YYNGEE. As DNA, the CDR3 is TGTGCCAGCAGCTCGAGTAGCGGGATTAGCTCCTACAATGAGCAGTTCTTC. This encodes CASSSSSGISSYNEQFF.